This TCR beta chain was captured in a study of blood T cell repertoires in COVID-19. Produced via immunoSEQ multiplex PCR; TCRdb's table is partial and in-frame only. The sample includes some 230,000 clones, approximately 78% of them seen just once. The CDR3 is 12 residues long. Germline-derived CDR1 and CDR2 are SQVTM and ANQGSEA. Between the trimmed V and J ends, which lost 5 bases and 4 bases, there was a span of 11 bases. This clone was found a few times. V and J are TRBV29-1 and TRBJ1-1; tentatively, D is TRBD1 (6 bases). What was sequenced was peripheral blood. The receptor's source is a woman of 80 years or more with COVID-19, enrolled during active disease. CDR3 in DNA: TGCAGCGTTTCAACAGGGACCACTGAAGCTTTCTTT. It encodes CSVSTGTTEAFF.